The T cell receptor beta chain described here comes from a study of identical twins. Overall study findings and caveats: Low generation probability was overrepresented in out-of-frame alpha sequences shared by twins.

This clonotype was counted at least ten times. Its target is unknown. The V end lost 4 bases, the J end lost 2 bases, and 6 bases lay between the germline ends. CDR1 SGHTA and CDR2 FQGNSA come from the germline V gene. The CDR3 sequence is 14 residues long. Unique molecular identifiers were present on cDNA, and template switching added a universal primer site. TCRdb passed the 5' RACE reads through MiXCR, listing each CDR3 protein once. The data show roughly 250,000 distinct CDR3 sequences, with 11% to 15% seen just once and around 9.5% held by the top ten. The sample consisted of memory (CD45RO+) T cells sorted from blood. This sequence originates from a young woman in good health. V and J are TRBV7-2 and TRBJ2-6; D is unresolved. The CDR3 sequence: CASSSPTGANVLTF. Here the CDR3 DNA reads TGTGCCAGCAGCTCCCCTACTGGGGCCAACGTCCTGACTTTC.